Given below is one T cell receptor (beta chain) in context. Study processing details: Estimation of nucleated cell counts relied on the amplification of reference gene primers. TCRdb's copy holds only in-frame clones and misses some; the assay was immunoSEQ multiplex PCR. Clone size and the V and J calls come from that table; the DNA yielded D and trimming. The sample holds 45,000 to 70,000 clones, around 80% seen once. The sample comes from a study of blood T cell repertoires in COVID-19. Study context: The United States, Italy and Spain were the sources of the acute and convalescent COVID-19 samples. The analysed material was cDNA or gDNA that came from T cells, B-cell-depleted T cells, or PBMCs.

This CDR3 has 15 residues. The germline gives CDR1 MRHNA, CDR2 SNTAGT. J was trimmed by 2 bases and V by 6 bases; bases with no gene match: 7. This sequence originates from a woman of 80 years or more with acute or convalescent COVID-19. The chain links TRBV6-4 to TRBJ2-1, with TRBD1 matching 7 bases. Sequencing was performed on peripheral blood. The CDR3 loop is CASSAEQGTYNEQFF. The CDR3 DNA is TGTGCCAGCAGCGCAGAACAGGGGACCTACAATGAGCAGTTCTTC.